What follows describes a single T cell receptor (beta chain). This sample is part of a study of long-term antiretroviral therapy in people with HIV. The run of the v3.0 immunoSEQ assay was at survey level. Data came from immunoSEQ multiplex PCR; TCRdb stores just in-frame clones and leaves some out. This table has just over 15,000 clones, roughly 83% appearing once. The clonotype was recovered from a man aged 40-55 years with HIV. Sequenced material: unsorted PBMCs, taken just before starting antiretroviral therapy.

The CDR3 here is CATSRDLGGPSGANVLTF. The CDR3 DNA reads TGTGCCACCAGCAGAGATCTGGGCGGGCCCTCTGGGGCCAACGTCCTGACTTTC. V usage is TRBV15 and J usage is TRBJ2-6; tentatively, D is TRBD2 (5 bases). Germline CDR1 LNHNV, CDR2 YYDKDF (reference sequence). The CDR3 is 18 amino acids. Trimming took 0 bases from V and 0 from J, leaving 12 bases between them.